The source of this T cell receptor beta chain is a study of T cell clones after liver transplantation. General study findings and limits: The donor-reactive repertoire was only partly measurable in two subjects, lacking donor cells. Small, mixed patient groups and varying post-transplant times limit these conclusions. Donor-reactive sequences fell more than third party-reactive ones, suggesting partial deletion.

On this clone itself: The antigen is not known.

Thawed unstimulated PBMCs were FACS-sorted by CD3, CD4 and CD8 into two populations. Clones were sequenced by immunoSEQ multiplex PCR, and TCRdb holds only the in-frame ones, with some missing. There are about 76,000 clones in the sample; approximately 82% occur only once, and roughly 2.8% lies in the top ten. Germline CDR1 and CDR2: SGHTA and FQGTGA. The CDR3 extends over 16 amino acids. Trimming took 6 bases from V and 1 from J; bases not matched to a gene: 12. The chain uses TRBV7-3 and TRBJ2-7, with 7 bases lining up with TRBD1. Source: CD4+ T cells from blood, taken at the 22-month timepoint. The TCR sequence derives from a human patient who received a liver transplant. Some T cells may arise from the graft donor. The CDR3 sequence is CASSSDLRDRSYEQYF. DNA of the CDR3: TGTGCCAGCAGTTCCGATCTCCGGGACAGATCCTACGAGCAGTACTTC.